This TCR beta chain was obtained from a study of CD8 T cells in ankylosing spondylitis. As regards this clonotype: Antigen: not known.

Overall study results and limits: Earlier reports found some motif variants in synovial fluid and blood in reactive arthritis. Reportedly, matched ankylosing spondylitis synovial fluid was significantly enriched for disease-linked clones. Disease-linked clones were found to be CD8+ and relatively rare in peripheral blood.

V gave up 4 bases and J gave up 10 bases; unmatched junction bases: 11. CDR1 SGHAT and CDR2 FQNNGV come from the germline V gene. This CDR3 is 15 amino acids long. Researchers built TCR beta libraries using quantitative 5'-RACE with molecular barcodes. In TCRdb, the 5' RACE reads were re-called with MiXCR into one record per CDR3 protein. This sample carries approximately 340,000 distinct CDR3 sequences, 14% to 15% of them seen once, and the ten largest clones take around 0.99%. The chain carries TRBV11-2 and TRBJ2-1; 9 bases fit TRBD2. The sample taken for sequencing was blood, either unsorted or a sorted T cell fraction (not recorded which). This TCR derives from a male donor with ankylosing spondylitis or in good health (not recorded which). The CDR3 region has the DNA TGTGCCAGCAGCTCGTTAGCGGGGGACTACATGGAGCAGTTCTTC. The encoded protein is CASSSLAGDYMEQFF. Supplemented by reference TRBV11-2 and TRBJ2-1, the full variable domain reads EAGVAQSPRYKIIEKRQSVAFWCNPISGHATLYWYQQILGQGPKLLIQFQNNGVVDDSQLPKDRFSAERLKGVDSTLKIQPAKLEDSAVYLCASSSLAGDYMEQFFGPGTRLTVL.